Following are 8 T cell receptor beta chains from one sample sequenced in a study of tumor and adjacent non-tumor tissue in lung cancer. No cell sorting was done before RNA was extracted from the tissue. Distant lung tissue was collected more than 3 cm away from the tumor edge. Three rounds of nested PCR, following a modified ARM-PCR protocol, produced the TCRbeta library. TCRdb analysed the multiplex PCR reads with MiXCR anew, one entry per CDR3 protein. Of more than 45,000 distinct CDR3 sequences in the sample, around 67% are singletons; the top ten hold 25% to 35%. Sample: distant non-tumor lung tissue. Receptors were obtained from a woman aged 70-85 years with non-small cell lung cancer.

This chain links TRBV28 with TRBJ1-2, with 9 bases matching TRBD1. From germline, CDR1 is MDHEN and CDR2 SYDVKM. The ends lost 4 bases at V and 4 bases at J; junction bases unmatched: 16. The CDR3 loop spans 18 amino acids. The DNA of the CDR3 is TGTGCCAGCAGTTCTCATGGCTACGAGACAGGGGGAGGCTATGGCTACACCTTC. Translating gives CASSSHGYETGGGYGYTF.

The chain links TRBV29-1 to TRBJ1-4; TRBD1 matches 7 bases. In germline, CDR1 is SQVTM, CDR2 ANQGSEA. The ends lost 5 bases at V and 14 bases at J; junction bases unmatched: 14. CDR3 length: 13 residues. The DNA for the CDR3 is TGCAGCGTTAGAGAAACAGGGGTCGAAAGGCTGTTTTTT. Translation: CSVRETGVERLFF.

The chain joins TRBV12-3 or TRBV12-4 to TRBJ2-2, with a weak D call TRBD1 (6 bases). Trimming pared 2 bases from V and 16 bases from J, leaving 23 bases between. The CDR3 extends over 15 amino acids. The CDR3 protein is CASSLKQGRTGESFF. CDR3 DNA: TGTGCCAGCAGTTTAAAGCAGGGGCGAACCGGGGAGTCGTTTTTT.

The V call is TRBV29-1, the J call TRBJ1-4, with D possibly TRBD1 on 5 matching bases. The CDR3 totals 14 residues. CDR1 and CDR2 from the germline V gene are SQVTM and ANQGSEA. The CDR3 sequence: CNVRRGGTDEKLFF. The CDR3 DNA is TGCAACGTCCGACGGGGGGGGACTGATGAAAAACTGTTTTTT.

This clonotype is medium-sized by share. The chain recombines TRBV29-1 with TRBJ2-3; TRBD2 agrees at 11 bases. The CDR3 loop spans 16 amino acids. J was trimmed by 5 bases and V by 6 bases; bases with no gene match: 13. The germline V gene encodes CDR1 SQVTM and CDR2 ANQGSEA. The CDR3 reads CSVPGLADPMVDTQYF. CDR3 DNA sequence: TGCAGCGTACCGGGACTAGCGGACCCCATGGTAGATACGCAGTATTTT.

The V and J genes are TRBV2 and TRBJ2-2; a possible D gene is TRBD1 (6 bases). The CDR3 contains 15 residues. From germline, CDR1 is SNHLY and CDR2 FYNNEI. V lost 8 bases to trimming and J lost 2 bases, with 15 bases between them. CDR3 protein: CASRGQRVNTGELFF. DNA for the CDR3: TGTGCCAGCCGAGGACAGCGAGTTAACACCGGGGAGCTGTTTTTT. The complete variable domain, with remaining parts taken from reference TRBV2 and TRBJ2-2, reads EPEVTQTPSHQVTQMGQEVILRCVPISNHLYFYWYRQILGQKVEFLVSFYNNEISEKSEIFDDQFSVERPDGSNFTLKIRSTKLEDSAMYFCASRGQRVNTGELFFGEGSRLTVL.

With respect to this clonotype: The germline gene is not matched at one end of the junction; a read error may be the cause. The chain is built from TRBV29-1 and TRBJ2-1; D perhaps matches TRBD1 (5 bases). This CDR3 has 11 residues. The germline gives CDR1 SQVTM, CDR2 ANQGSEA. CDR3 residues: CRVDPGYEQFF. The CDR3 nucleotides read TGCCGCGTTGACCCAGGGTATGAGCAGTTCTTC.

Concerning this clonotype: The junction and the germline gene differ at one end; a read error may be behind it. CDR3 coding DNA: TGTGCCAGCAGCACCGGGGTCCTGGCCACTGAAGCCTTCTTT. Protein: CASSTGVLATEAFF. The chain links TRBV5-4 to TRBJ1-1; D remains unclear. The CDR3 covers 14 residues. Germline V gene data show CDR1 as SGHNT and CDR2 as YYREEE (reference sequence).